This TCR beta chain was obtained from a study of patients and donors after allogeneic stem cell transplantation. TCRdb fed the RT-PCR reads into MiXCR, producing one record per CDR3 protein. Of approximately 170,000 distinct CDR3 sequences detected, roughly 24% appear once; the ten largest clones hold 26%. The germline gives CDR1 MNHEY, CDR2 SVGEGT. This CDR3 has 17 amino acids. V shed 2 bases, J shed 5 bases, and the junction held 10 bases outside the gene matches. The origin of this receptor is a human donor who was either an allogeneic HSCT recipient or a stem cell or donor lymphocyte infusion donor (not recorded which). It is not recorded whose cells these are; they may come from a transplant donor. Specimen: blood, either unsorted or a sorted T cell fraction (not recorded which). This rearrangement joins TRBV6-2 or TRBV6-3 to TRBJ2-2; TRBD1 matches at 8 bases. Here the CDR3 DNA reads TGTGCCAGCAGTTACCCCAGGACAGGGAGCGGTACCGGGGAGCTGTTTTTT. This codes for CASSYPRTGSGTGELFF.